This T cell receptor beta chain was recorded in a study of T-cell memory formation after mild COVID-19. Constant-segment primers were used for 5'RACE, and the resulting TCR alpha and TCR beta cDNA libraries carried sample barcodes and UMIs. TCRdb re-derived calls from the 5' RACE reads in MiXCR, one entry per CDR3 protein. This sample has approximately 350,000 distinct CDR3 sequences, with approximately 15% found just once. This clonotype has ten or more counts. Sequenced sample: PBMCs or a T cell subset sorted from them (not recorded which). This receptor was taken from a young man who had mild COVID-19 (a few samples of this study predate the infection). Cell type and time point are not known.

DNA for the CDR3: TGCGCCAGCAGCACCGGGACAGGGAGGAATGAGCAGTTCTTC. Its translation is CASSTGTGRNEQFF. The rearrangement links TRBV5-1 to TRBJ2-1; 9 nucleotides match TRBD1. The V and J ends lost 4 bases and 7 bases, in that order; junction bases with no gene match: 6. Germline CDR1 is SGHRS and CDR2 is YFSETQ. The CDR3 runs 14 residues. Together with reference TRBV5-1 and TRBJ2-1, the CDR3 gives the full variable domain: KAGVTQTPRYLIKTRGQQVTLSCSPISGHRSVSWYQQTPGQGLQFLFEYFSETQRNKGNFPGRFSGRQFSNSRSEMNVSTLELGDSALYLCASSTGTGRNEQFFGPGTRLTVL.